The 26 T cell receptor beta chains below all came from one sample that was sequenced in a study of chemoradiotherapy in HPV16-positive cancers. Clones were sequenced by immunoSEQ multiplex PCR, and TCRdb holds only the in-frame ones, with some missing. The repertoire has roughly 11,000 clones, more than 85% of them found once; the top ten carry approximately 1.7%. The sample here was blood, taken from a patient who underwent chemoradiotherapy. The receptors derive from a human donor with HPV-associated anogenital cancer.

The chain has TRBV9 and TRBJ2-2; the D call may be TRBD1 or TRBD2 (5 bases each). The ends were cut back, 4 bases at V and 6 bases at J, with 13 bases in the middle. CDR1 SGDLS and CDR2 YYNGEE come from the germline V gene. This CDR3 is 14 amino acids long. CDR3 loop: CASSRDSSAGELFF. The CDR3 DNA reads as TGTGCCAGCAGCCGTGACAGTAGCGCCGGGGAGCTGTTTTTT.

The chain is built from TRBV11-3 and TRBJ2-1, with 12 bases identical to TRBD2. The J segment lost 7 bases and the V segment lost 6 bases, leaving 7 bases of the junction unmatched. The CDR3 covers 15 residues. Germline loops: CDR1 SGHNT, CDR2 YENEEA. CDR3 protein: CASSRTSGALNEQFF. CDR3 in DNA: TGTGCCAGCAGTCGGACTAGCGGGGCGCTAAATGAGCAGTTCTTC.

The chain employs TRBV5-1 and TRBJ2-5; D is undetermined. The CDR3 length is 14 residues. Trimming shortened V by 4 bases and J by 5 bases, and 15 bases separated the two germline ends. Per germline, CDR1 SGHRS and CDR2 YFSETQ. CDR3 in amino acids: CASSPWTVGETQYF. The CDR3 DNA follows: TGCGCCAGCAGCCCCTGGACGGTTGGTGAGACCCAGTACTTC.

The gene calls are TRBV27 and TRBJ2-7; possibly TRBD1 or TRBD2 for D (5 bases each). CDR3 length equals 13 residues. V was clipped by 3 bases and J by 3 bases, with 9 bases between them. CDR1 MNHEY and CDR2 SMNVEV come from the germline V gene (reference sequence). In nucleotides, the CDR3 is TGTGCCAGCAGTTTTAGTGGGGGCTACGAGCAGTACTTC. Its translation: CASSFSGGYEQYF.

The rearrangement joins TRBV11-2 to TRBJ1-4; tentative D call: TRBD1 (5 bases). The CDR3 has 15 residues. Germline CDR1 SGHAT, CDR2 FQNNGV. With 5 bases removed from V and 7 bases from J, the gap between germline ends came to 17 bases. The CDR3 region has the DNA TGTGCCAGCAGCCCAAGGGGAAGGTTACTTGAAAAACTGTTTTTT. This codes for CASSPRGRLLEKLFF.

This clone was counted between two and nine times. The rearrangement joins TRBV6-1 to TRBJ1-5; the D gene is possibly TRBD1 (5 bases). CDR3 length: 18 residues. Trimming took 0 bases from V and 2 from J, leaving 17 bases between them. Germline V gives CDR1 MNHNS, CDR2 SASEGT. DNA of the CDR3: TGTGCCAGCAGTGAAGCTTTGTGGGGGTTTGGCGGCAATCAGCCCCAGCATTTT. It yields the protein CASSEALWGFGGNQPQHF.

The genes are TRBV7-6 and TRBJ1-6; TRBD1 matches at 9 bases. The CDR3 runs 16 residues. V trimming: 4 bases; J trimming: 10 bases; junction bases outside the gene matches: 11. Per germline, CDR1 SGHVS and CDR2 FNYEAQ. CDR3 in DNA: TGTGCCAGCAGCTCCGCACCGGGACAGGGAGGATCACCCCTCCACTTT. Its protein product is CASSSAPGQGGSPLHF.

The chain links TRBV5-5 to TRBJ2-5; 7 bases line up with TRBD1. The CDR3 is made up of 15 amino acids. V lost 0 bases to trimming and J lost 5 bases; unmatched junction nucleotides: 7. From germline, CDR1 is SGHKS and CDR2 YYEKEE (reference sequence). CDR3 bases: TGTGCCAGCAGCTTGGGCAGGGGGATAGAGGAGACCCAGTACTTC. Encoded protein: CASSLGRGIEETQYF.

This rearrangement joins TRBV19 to TRBJ2-1, with no clear D. Germline V CDR1 and CDR2: LNHDA, SQIVND (reference sequence). CDR3 size: 13 residues. V was cut by 6 bases and J by 6 bases, with 12 bases left in between. The CDR3 region is CASRTERRNEQFF. The CDR3 coding sequence is TGTGCCAGTAGAACGGAACGCCGCAATGAGCAGTTCTTC.

V gene TRBV27 combines with J gene TRBJ1-4; D not resolved. Germline loops: CDR1 MNHEY, CDR2 SMNVEV (reference sequence). Trimming removed 0 bases from V and 0 bases from J, with 8 bases in between. There are 16 residues in the CDR3. The CDR3 DNA reads TGTGCCAGCAGTTTATCAGTCTCTGCAACTAATGAAAAACTGTTTTTT. Its translation is CASSLSVSATNEKLFF.

The chain combines TRBV2 with TRBJ1-1, with TRBD1 identical over 9 bases. Germline assignment: CDR1 SNHLY and CDR2 FYNNEI. V dropped 6 bases and J dropped 4; count of bases not matched to a gene: 6. The CDR3 loop spans 14 amino acids. Here the CDR3 reads CASRGTTGGTEAFF. For the CDR3, the DNA is TGTGCCAGCAGAGGAACGACAGGGGGCACTGAAGCTTTCTTT.

The chain carries TRBV23-1 and TRBJ1-1; perhaps TRBD1 as D (6 bases). TRBV23-1 is an ORF for which the function is uncertain. The V gene lost 4 bases and the J gene lost 0 bases, with 9 bases spanning the gap. The CDR3 spans 14 residues. The CDR3 region has the DNA TGCGCCAGCAGTCTGGGACACTTGAACACTGAAGCTTTCTTT. Residues: CASSLGHLNTEAFF.

The DNA for the CDR3 is TGTGCCAGCAGTGAAATTGGGGGGCCCAGGAAGACCCAGTACTTC. Encoded protein: CASSEIGGPRKTQYF. V gene TRBV6-1 combines with J gene TRBJ2-5; perhaps D is TRBD1 or TRBD2 (6 bases each). V lost 2 bases and J 6 bases, leaving 16 bases between the germline ends. The CDR3 spans 15 residues. Germline V gene lookup returns CDR1 MNHNS and CDR2 SASEGT.

The V and J genes are TRBV5-1 and TRBJ2-5, with TRBD1 as a possible D gene (6 bases). The DNA matches TRBJ2-7 better at its end, which makes the J call doubtful. The germline V gene encodes CDR1 SGHRS and CDR2 YFSETQ. This CDR3 has 15 residues. Here the CDR3 reads CASSLVWTDSYEQYF. The CDR3 nucleotides are TGCGCCAGCAGCTTGGTATGGACAGACTCCTACGAGCAGTACTTC.

The rearrangement joins TRBV4-1 to TRBJ1-4; D is unclear. The CDR3 is 14 amino acids. The germline V and J ends were trimmed by 1 base and 5 bases, with 8 bases remaining between them. Germline CDR1 MGHRA, CDR2 YSYEKL. The CDR3 region has the DNA TGCGCCAGCAGCCAAGGCCCCACAAATGAAAAACTGTTTTTT. Protein: CASSQGPTNEKLFF.

The chain employs TRBV6-5 and TRBJ2-5; perhaps TRBD1 as D (8 bases). V was cut by 5 bases and J by 7 bases, with 20 bases left in between. The CDR3 contains 15 residues. Germline V lookup: CDR1 MNHEY, CDR2 SVGAGI. Here the CDR3 DNA reads TGTGCCAGCAGTGCCGGGGGGACAGGTTCGGGGACCCAGTACTTC. Its translation: CASSAGGTGSGTQYF.

This clone was seen just once. The rearrangement links TRBV7-8 to TRBJ2-2; TRBD1 aligns across 10 bases. The junction had 9 bases not matched to a gene; V was cut back by 5 bases and J by 0 bases. CDR1 and CDR2 (germline): SGHVS, FQNEAQ. The CDR3 length is 18 residues. The CDR3 region has the DNA TGTGCCAGCAGCACCTTGACAGGGGGCCTCGCGAACACCGGGGAGCTGTTTTTT. This sequence encodes CASSTLTGGLANTGELFF.

V is TRBV6-1 and J is TRBJ2-1; 8 bases align to TRBD1. Losses at the gene ends were 3 bases for V and 16 bases for J; bases not matched to a gene: 11. In germline, CDR1 is MNHNS, CDR2 SASEGT. This CDR3 is built from 13 residues. CDR3 in DNA: TGTGCCAGCAGTGAGGGAGGTCCCAGGGGGCCCTTCTTC. Amino acids: CASSEGGPRGPFF.

The chain joins TRBV7-9 to TRBJ2-7, with 11 bases lining up with TRBD1. There are 14 residues in the CDR3. J was trimmed by 6 bases and V by 4 bases; bases with no gene match: 5. Germline V gives CDR1 SEHNR, CDR2 FQNEAQ (reference sequence). The CDR3 spells CASSSAGTGGEQYF. In DNA, the CDR3 is TGTGCCAGCAGCTCAGCCGGGACAGGGGGCGAGCAGTACTTC.

The chain combines TRBV19 with TRBJ1-2; D gene unclear. The V gene lost 5 bases and the J gene lost 0 bases, with 7 bases spanning the gap. Germline V gives CDR1 LNHDA, CDR2 SQIVND (reference sequence). This CDR3 has 13 amino acids. The CDR3 protein is CASSLPANYGYTF. CDR3 sequence (DNA): TGTGCCAGTAGTTTGCCAGCTAACTATGGCTACACCTTC.

V usage is TRBV5-5 and J usage is TRBJ1-6, with D possibly TRBD1 on 5 matching bases. This CDR3 spans 15 amino acids. Germline V lookup: CDR1 SGHKS, CDR2 YYEKEE (reference sequence). Trimming removed 2 bases at V and 8 bases at J, with 14 bases between. The CDR3 region is CASSFPGTRYSPLHF. In nucleotides, the CDR3 is TGTGCCAGCAGCTTTCCAGGGACTCGATATTCACCCCTCCACTTT.

This clone was seen a single time. The chain recombines TRBV2 with TRBJ2-3; D not certain. The CDR3 is 13 residues long. V lost 4 bases to trimming and J lost 0 bases, with 5 bases between them. Germline V lookup: CDR1 SNHLY, CDR2 FYNNEI. The CDR3 here is CASSGSSTDTQYF. The CDR3 DNA is TGTGCCAGCAGTGGCTCTAGCACAGATACGCAGTATTTT.

DNA for the CDR3: TGTGCCAGCAAGGATGACTGGAGGAGCTCCTACGAGCAGTACTTC. This gives the protein CASKDDWRSSYEQYF. The genes are TRBV6-5 and TRBJ2-7; D perhaps matches TRBD2 (5 bases). The V gene's germline CDR1 is MNHEY and CDR2 SVGAGI. V lost 7 bases and J lost 0, with 16 bases in between. The CDR3 has 15 amino acids.

The chain links TRBV5-4 to TRBJ2-7; D might be TRBD1 (7 bases). The CDR3 extends over 15 amino acids. Germline lookup yields CDR1 SGHNT and CDR2 YYREEE (reference sequence). Trimming removed 4 bases at V and 5 bases at J, with 19 bases between. CDR3 DNA sequence: TGTGCCAGCAGCGGGGGGACAGATCCGACTAACGAGCAGTACTTC. Residues: CASSGGTDPTNEQYF.

This chain connects TRBV21-1 to TRBJ2-5; the table assigns TRBD2, which was not confirmed against the DNA. TRBV21-1 is shown as a pseudogene. The CDR3 has 17 amino acids. CDR3 nucleotides: TGTGCCAGCAGCAAAGTCTCCGCGGGGGGGCTTGGGGAGACCCAGTACTTC. Protein: CASSKVSAGGLGETQYF.

This clone was counted a single time. This chain joins TRBV19 and TRBJ2-1, with TRBD1 matching over 9 bases. This CDR3 contains 13 residues. From germline, CDR1 is LNHDA and CDR2 SQIVND (reference sequence). V trimming: 6 bases; J trimming: 5 bases; junction bases outside the gene matches: 2. In nucleotides, the CDR3 is TGTGCCAGTAGAAGGGACAGGGACAATGAGCAGTTCTTC. It encodes CASRRDRDNEQFF.